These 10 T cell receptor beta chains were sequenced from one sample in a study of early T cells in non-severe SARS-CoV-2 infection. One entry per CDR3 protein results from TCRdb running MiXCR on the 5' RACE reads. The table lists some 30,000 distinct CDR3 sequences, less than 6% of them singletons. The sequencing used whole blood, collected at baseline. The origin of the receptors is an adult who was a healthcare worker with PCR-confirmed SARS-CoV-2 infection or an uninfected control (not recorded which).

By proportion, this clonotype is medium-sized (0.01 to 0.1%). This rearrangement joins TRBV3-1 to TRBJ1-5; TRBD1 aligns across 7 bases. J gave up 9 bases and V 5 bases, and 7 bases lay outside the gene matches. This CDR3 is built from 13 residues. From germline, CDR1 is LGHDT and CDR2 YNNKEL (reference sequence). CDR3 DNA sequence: TGTGCCAGCAGCACGGACAGGAGTGGGCCCCAGCATTTT. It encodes CASSTDRSGPQHF.

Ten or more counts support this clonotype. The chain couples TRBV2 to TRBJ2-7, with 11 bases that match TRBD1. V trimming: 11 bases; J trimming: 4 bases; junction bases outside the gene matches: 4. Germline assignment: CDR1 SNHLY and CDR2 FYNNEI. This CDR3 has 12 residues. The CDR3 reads CAGGQGAYEQYF. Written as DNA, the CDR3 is TGTGCCGGAGGACAGGGGGCATACGAGCAGTACTTC.

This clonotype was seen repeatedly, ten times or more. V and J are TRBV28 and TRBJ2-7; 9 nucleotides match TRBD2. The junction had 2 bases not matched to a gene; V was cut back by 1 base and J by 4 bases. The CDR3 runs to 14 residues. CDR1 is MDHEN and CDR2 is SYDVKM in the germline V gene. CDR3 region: CASSLSAGGYEQYF. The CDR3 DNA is TGTGCCAGCAGTTTATCTGCGGGAGGGTACGAGCAGTACTTC.

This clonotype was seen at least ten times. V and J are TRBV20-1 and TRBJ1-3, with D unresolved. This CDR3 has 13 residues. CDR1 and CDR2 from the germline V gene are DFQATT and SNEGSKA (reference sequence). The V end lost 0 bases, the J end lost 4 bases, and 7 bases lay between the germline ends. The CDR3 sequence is CSAREGRGNTIYF. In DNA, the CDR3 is TGCAGTGCTAGAGAGGGGAGGGGAAACACCATATATTTT.

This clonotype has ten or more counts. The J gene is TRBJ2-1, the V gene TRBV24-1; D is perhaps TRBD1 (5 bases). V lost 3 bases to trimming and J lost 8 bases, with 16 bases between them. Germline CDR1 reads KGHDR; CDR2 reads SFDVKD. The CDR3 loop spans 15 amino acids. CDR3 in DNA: TGTGCCACCAGTGATCCTCGAAGGGGCGGAGATGAGCAGTTCTTC. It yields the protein CATSDPRRGGDEQFF.

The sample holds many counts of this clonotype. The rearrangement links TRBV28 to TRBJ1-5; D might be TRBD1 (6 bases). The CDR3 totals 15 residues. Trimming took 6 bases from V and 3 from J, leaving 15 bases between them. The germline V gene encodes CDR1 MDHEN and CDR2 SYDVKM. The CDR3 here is CASRLQGFYNQPQHF. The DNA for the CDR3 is TGTGCCAGCAGATTACAGGGTTTTTACAATCAGCCCCAGCATTTT.

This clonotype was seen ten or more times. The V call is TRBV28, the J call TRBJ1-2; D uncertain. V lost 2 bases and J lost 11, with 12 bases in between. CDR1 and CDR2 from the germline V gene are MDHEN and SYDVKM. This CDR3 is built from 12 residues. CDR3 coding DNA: TGTGCCAGCAGTTTAGTGCAGGCGGAATACACCTTC. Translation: CASSLVQAEYTF.

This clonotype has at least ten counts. CDR3 nucleotide sequence: TGTGCCAGCAGTTTCACGGACAGAGCTCAGCCCCAGCATTTT. It encodes CASSFTDRAQPQHF. V usage is TRBV28 and J usage is TRBJ1-5; D might be TRBD1 (6 bases). V was shortened by 3 bases and J by 6 bases, with 12 bases between the two germline ends. This CDR3 contains 14 residues. The germline V gene encodes CDR1 MDHEN and CDR2 SYDVKM.

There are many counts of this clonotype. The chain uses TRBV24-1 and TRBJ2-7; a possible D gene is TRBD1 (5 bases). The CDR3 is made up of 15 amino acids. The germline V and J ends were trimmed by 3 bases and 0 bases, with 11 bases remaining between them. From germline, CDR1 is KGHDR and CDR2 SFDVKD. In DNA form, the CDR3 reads TGTGCCACCAGTGATCCAGCAGGGTCCTCCTACGAGCAGTACTTC. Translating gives CATSDPAGSSYEQYF.

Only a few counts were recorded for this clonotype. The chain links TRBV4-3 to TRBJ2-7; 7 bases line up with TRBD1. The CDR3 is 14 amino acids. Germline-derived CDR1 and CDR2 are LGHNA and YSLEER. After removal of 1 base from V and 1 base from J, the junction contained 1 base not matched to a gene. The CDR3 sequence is CASSQGQGSYEQYF. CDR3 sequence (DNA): TGCGCCAGCAGCCAAGGACAGGGTTCCTACGAGCAGTACTTC.